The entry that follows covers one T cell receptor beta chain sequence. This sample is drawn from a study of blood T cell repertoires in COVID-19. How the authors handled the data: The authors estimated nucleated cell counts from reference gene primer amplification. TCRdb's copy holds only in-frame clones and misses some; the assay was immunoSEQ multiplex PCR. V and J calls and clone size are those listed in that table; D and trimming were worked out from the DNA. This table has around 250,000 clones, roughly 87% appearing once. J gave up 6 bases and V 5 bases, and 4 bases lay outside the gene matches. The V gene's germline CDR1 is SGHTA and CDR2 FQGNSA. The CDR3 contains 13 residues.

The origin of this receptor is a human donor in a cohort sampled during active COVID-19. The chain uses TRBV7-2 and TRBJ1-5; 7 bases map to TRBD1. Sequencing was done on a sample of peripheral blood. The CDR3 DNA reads TGTGCCAGCAGCGACAGGGATGGTCAGCCCCAGCATTTT. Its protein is CASSDRDGQPQHF.